The 29 T cell receptor beta chains below all came from one sample that was sequenced in a study of blood T cell repertoires in COVID-19 (dated by TCRdb to about 2020). Library preparation was by the immunoSEQ multiplex PCR assay. TCRdb's version of the immuneACCESS table is confined to in-frame rearrangements and falls short of the full clone set. An unresolved V gene accounts for under half of the shortfall where checked; the remainder is of unknown origin. The sample profile shows around 140,000 clones; roughly 86% of them were found once. In total, the top ten clones hold approximately 3.6% of the sample. Sequenced input: PBMCs or T cells enriched from blood (not recorded which). The receptors were sampled from a woman in her 50s with acute COVID-19.

V gene TRBV19 combines with J gene TRBJ2-2, with D possibly being TRBD1 (5 bases). CDR3 length: 15 residues. V was clipped by 3 bases and J by 1 base, with 9 bases between them. CDR1 is LNHDA, CDR2 SQIVND, per germline (reference sequence). In nucleotides, the CDR3 is TGTGCCAGTAGTATCCAACAGGAGAACACCGGGGAGCTGTTTTTT. It encodes CASSIQQENTGELFF.

The chain joins TRBV28 to TRBJ1-2; 8 bases agree with TRBD1. Germline lookup yields CDR1 MDHEN and CDR2 SYDVKM. Trimming cost V 10 bases and J 0 bases; bases outside gene matches: 16. The CDR3 is 17 residues long. The CDR3 DNA is TGTGCCACCTCGCCGGACAGGGTAGTTTCTTCTAACTATGGCTACACCTTC. The encoded protein is CATSPDRVVSSNYGYTF.

The chain joins TRBV3-1 (or the pseudogene TRBV3-2) to TRBJ1-1; D unresolved. Germline CDR1 and CDR2: LGHDT and YNNKEL (reference sequence). CDR3 length equals 14 residues. The V end lost 5 bases, the J end lost 3 bases, and 13 bases lay between the germline ends. The CDR3 DNA reads TGTGCCAGCAGCTACCAGAACGCGGACACTGAAGCTTTCTTT. Its protein product is CASSYQNADTEAFF.

The CDR3 DNA sequence: TGCGCCAGCAGTGACGTAGTTCTTGAAGCTTTCTTT. This translates into CASSDVVLEAFF. The chain links TRBV10-1 to TRBJ1-1; D is uncertain. The V and J ends lost 3 bases and 7 bases respectively, with 9 bases between them. Germline V gene lookup returns CDR1 WNHNN and CDR2 SYGVQD (reference sequence). The CDR3 is made up of 12 amino acids.

The chain joins TRBV19 to TRBJ1-3; TRBD1 aligns across 10 bases. V shed 2 bases, J shed 0 bases, and the junction held 7 bases outside the gene matches. This CDR3 contains 18 residues. CDR1 LNHDA and CDR2 SQIVND come from the germline V gene (reference sequence). In DNA, the CDR3 is TGTGCCAGTAGTATATACCGGGACAGGGGTCTCTCTGGAAACACCATATATTTT. Protein product: CASSIYRDRGLSGNTIYF.

J is TRBJ1-1 and V is TRBV4-1, with TRBD1 matching over 8 bases. V trimming: 4 bases; J trimming: 1 base; junction bases outside the gene matches: 5. CDR1 is MGHRA, CDR2 YSYEKL, per germline. This CDR3 contains 15 residues. DNA for the CDR3: TGCGCCAGCAGCCTCCTCGACAGGGGGAACACTGAAGCTTTCTTT. Translating it yields CASSLLDRGNTEAFF.

The chain employs TRBV20-1 and TRBJ2-5; a possible D gene is TRBD2 (5 bases). In germline, CDR1 is DFQATT, CDR2 SNEGSKA (reference sequence). This CDR3 is 11 amino acids long. The V gene lost 3 bases and the J gene lost 5 bases, with 7 bases spanning the gap. CDR3 DNA: TGCAGTGCTAGGCCGGGGGAGACCCAGTACTTC. Its protein is CSARPGETQYF.

The chain joins TRBV11-3 to TRBJ2-3; 8 bases match TRBD2. Germline assignment: CDR1 SGHNT and CDR2 YENEEA. The CDR3 runs 15 residues. Trimming took 1 base from V and 0 from J; bases not matched to a gene: 0. The CDR3 here is CASSLAGGSTDTQYF. The CDR3 DNA sequence: TGTGCCAGCAGCTTAGCGGGGGGGAGCACAGATACGCAGTATTTT.

The V call is TRBV6-2 or TRBV6-3, the J call TRBJ1-1; a weak D match, TRBD1 (6 bases). Per the germline V gene, CDR1 is MNHEY and CDR2 is SVGEGT. Trimming cost V 6 bases and J 5 bases, with 13 bases left between them. The CDR3 sequence is 13 residues long. The CDR3 is CASSFTGRTEAFF. The CDR3 coding sequence is TGTGCCAGCAGCTTTACAGGGCGGACTGAAGCTTTCTTT.

V is TRBV27 and J is TRBJ2-7; 12 bases agree with TRBD2. V lost 4 bases to trimming and J lost 5 bases; unmatched junction nucleotides: 6. There are 15 residues in the CDR3. In germline, CDR1 is MNHEY, CDR2 SMNVEV (reference sequence). CDR3 sequence reads: CASSSLAGGNNEQYF. The CDR3 DNA reads as TGTGCCAGCAGTTCCCTAGCGGGAGGGAACAACGAGCAGTACTTC.

This chain uses TRBV19 with TRBJ1-4; no definite D call. This CDR3 is built from 17 residues. V was pared by 4 bases and J by 6 bases, with 21 bases between. Germline loops: CDR1 LNHDA, CDR2 SQIVND (reference sequence). CDR3 DNA sequence: TGTGCCAGTAGTAGGCGGAGGAGTTCCGGACCCGATGAAAAACTGTTTTTT. Amino acid sequence: CASSRRRSSGPDEKLFF.

This clone was counted between two and nine times. V and J are TRBV5-1 and TRBJ1-2; D might be TRBD1 (5 bases). V was cut by 0 bases and J by 10 bases, with 13 bases left in between. CDR1 and CDR2 from the germline V gene are SGHRS and YFSETQ. The CDR3 consists of 13 residues. CDR3 bases: TGCGCCAGCAGCTTGGTTATAGCAGGGTCCTACACCTTC. It encodes CASSLVIAGSYTF.

This clone is a singleton in its sample. This sequence joins TRBV2 and TRBJ1-4; a weak D match, TRBD1 (6 bases). The V end was cut by 6 bases, the J end by 5 bases, with 10 bases between. Germline loops: CDR1 SNHLY, CDR2 FYNNEI. This CDR3 contains 13 residues. In nucleotides, the CDR3 is TGTGCCAGCAGCAGAGACAGGAATGAAAAACTGTTTTTT. Protein sequence: CASSRDRNEKLFF.

This sequence joins TRBV7-9 and TRBJ1-1; a weak D match, TRBD1 (5 bases). Germline CDR1 and CDR2: SEHNR and FQNEAQ (reference sequence). V was pared by 5 bases and J by 4 bases, with 17 bases between. This CDR3 spans 15 amino acids. The CDR3, as DNA: TGTGCCAGCAGCCAGCGATTGGGGGGTGGCACTGAAGCTTTCTTT. It codes for CASSQRLGGGTEAFF.

This sequence joins TRBV5-1 and TRBJ2-1, with 9 bases fitting TRBD2. The V gene's germline CDR1 is SGHRS and CDR2 YFSETQ. The V gene end was trimmed by 0 bases and the J gene end by 5 bases; junction bases not matched to a gene: 3. This CDR3 comprises 15 residues. CDR3 bases: TGCGCCAGCAGCTTGGTGCTAGCGGGAAACAATGAGCAGTTCTTC. It is translated as CASSLVLAGNNEQFF.

This rearrangement joins TRBV7-8 to TRBJ1-2; 8 bases map to TRBD1. The V gene end was trimmed by 1 base and the J gene end by 6 bases; junction bases not matched to a gene: 1. Germline assignment: CDR1 SGHVS and CDR2 FQNEAQ. This CDR3 comprises 13 residues. Here the CDR3 reads CASSLGTGNGYTF. As DNA, the CDR3 is TGTGCCAGCAGCTTAGGGACAGGGAATGGCTACACCTTC.

This chain links TRBV5-1 with TRBJ2-3; unclear D gene. V gave up 4 bases and J gave up 0 bases, with 12 bases separating them. The CDR3 extends over 15 amino acids. CDR1 is SGHRS and CDR2 is YFSETQ in the germline V gene. CDR3 region: CASSPPTTSTDTQYF. In nucleotides, the CDR3 is TGCGCCAGCAGCCCCCCAACCACTAGCACAGATACGCAGTATTTT.

The rearrangement uses TRBV7-9 and TRBJ2-7, with 7 positions matching TRBD2. After removal of 1 base from V and 2 bases from J, the junction contained 2 bases not matched to a gene. The CDR3 spans 14 residues. Germline values: CDR1 SEHNR, CDR2 FQNEAQ (reference sequence). CDR3 region: CASSLGGTTYEQYF. The CDR3 coding sequence is TGTGCCAGCAGCTTAGGAGGGACTACCTACGAGCAGTACTTC. The full variable domain, rest sourced from reference TRBV7-9 and TRBJ2-7, is DTGVSQNPRHKITKRGQNVTFRCDPISEHNRLYWYRQTLGQGPEFLTYFQNEAQLEKSRLLSDRFSAERPKGSFSTLEIQRTEQGDSAMYLCASSLGGTTYEQYFGPGTRLTVT.

This clone was seen repeatedly, ten times or more. The chain recombines TRBV11-3 with TRBJ2-7; 10 bases map to TRBD1. Trimming took 5 bases from V and 7 from J; bases not matched to a gene: 11. CDR3 length equals 15 residues. CDR1 SGHNT and CDR2 YENEEA come from the germline V gene. Here the CDR3 reads CASSPLGQGVGEQYF. Written as DNA, the CDR3 is TGTGCCAGCAGCCCACTTGGACAGGGGGTCGGGGAGCAGTACTTC.

The chain uses TRBV28 and TRBJ2-2; TRBD1 matches at 8 bases. CDR3 length: 14 residues. In germline, CDR1 is MDHEN, CDR2 SYDVKM. V shed 10 bases, J shed 5 bases, and the junction held 9 bases outside the gene matches. The CDR3 DNA sequence: TGTGCCATCCTGGGACAGGAGGGAACCGGGGAGCTGTTTTTT. Translated: CAILGQEGTGELFF.

In its sample, this clone was seen a few times. The sample holds other DNA sequences that translate to the same CDR3. The chain recombines TRBV7-9 with TRBJ1-5; no firm D call. The germline V and J ends were trimmed by 1 base and 0 bases, with 7 bases remaining between them. The CDR3 length is 15 residues. Germline CDR1 and CDR2: SEHNR and FQNEAQ (reference sequence). The CDR3 loop reads CASSLGGYSNQPQHF. The CDR3 DNA reads as TGTGCCAGCAGCTTAGGAGGTTATAGCAATCAGCCCCAGCATTTT.

The rearrangement joins TRBV2 to TRBJ1-2; 7 bases agree with TRBD1. The trim removed 4 bases at V and 8 bases at J, leaving 25 bases unmatched. Looked up from germline, CDR1 is SNHLY and CDR2 is FYNNEI. CDR3 length: 19 residues. The CDR3 bases are TGTGCCAGCAGTGGGGAAATTAGCCCGGGACAGACATCCAATGCGGGCTACACCTTC. It codes for CASSGEISPGQTSNAGYTF.

This rearrangement joins TRBV30 to TRBJ2-2, with 7 bases fitting TRBD2. This CDR3 has 15 amino acids. The germline V gene encodes CDR1 GTSNPN and CDR2 SVGIG (reference sequence). The trim removed 4 bases at V and 4 bases at J, leaving 9 bases unmatched. CDR3 coding DNA: TGTGCCTGGAAGGGAGGGGCGGTTAGCACCGGGGAGCTGTTTTTT. Protein sequence: CAWKGGAVSTGELFF.

The chain joins TRBV6-2 or TRBV6-3 to TRBJ2-3, with 11 nucleotides matching TRBD2. CDR1 MNHEY and CDR2 SVGEGT come from the germline V gene. The J segment lost 1 base and the V segment lost 4 bases, leaving 7 bases of the junction unmatched. The CDR3 covers 17 residues. In DNA form, the CDR3 reads TGTGCCAGCAGTTCCTCCGTAGCGGGAGGGGGCACAGATACGCAGTATTTT. Amino acids: CASSSSVAGGGTDTQYF.

The chain couples TRBV6-5 to TRBJ1-2, with 8 bases matching TRBD1. This CDR3 comprises 14 residues. With 5 bases clipped from V and 8 bases from J, the junction kept 10 bases outside the gene matches. CDR1 and CDR2 from the germline V gene are MNHEY and SVGAGI. CDR3 residues: CASSLGQGISGYTF. The CDR3 DNA is TGTGCCAGCAGTCTTGGACAGGGTATATCGGGCTACACCTTC.

The chain employs TRBV19 and TRBJ2-1; D unclear. The V end lost 2 bases, the J end lost 6 bases, and 11 bases lay between the germline ends. Germline assignment: CDR1 LNHDA and CDR2 SQIVND (reference sequence). The CDR3 is 14 amino acids. The CDR3 here is CASSIRSGSNEQFF. For the CDR3, the DNA is TGTGCCAGTAGTATAAGGTCGGGTTCCAATGAGCAGTTCTTC.

This chain uses TRBV19 with TRBJ1-5; a weak D match, TRBD1 (6 bases). V was pared by 0 bases and J by 1 base, with 7 bases between. Germline V gene sequence: CDR1 LNHDA, CDR2 SQIVND (reference sequence). This CDR3 is 15 amino acids long. CDR3 in DNA: TGTGCCAGTAGTATAGAAGGGGGAAGCAATCAGCCCCAGCATTTT. It is translated as CASSIEGGSNQPQHF.

J is TRBJ2-3 and V is TRBV13, with 12 bases identical to TRBD2. This CDR3 has 15 amino acids. V gave up 5 bases and J gave up 4 bases; unmatched junction bases: 4. Germline lookup yields CDR1 PRHDT and CDR2 FYEKMQ (reference sequence). CDR3 region: CASSRLAGAADTQYF. The CDR3 DNA reads TGTGCCAGCAGCCGACTAGCGGGAGCGGCAGATACGCAGTATTTT.

This clone was counted once. This chain connects TRBV5-4 to TRBJ1-1; 7 nucleotides match TRBD1. From germline, CDR1 is SGHNT and CDR2 YYREEE (reference sequence). The CDR3 is made up of 14 amino acids. The J segment lost 2 bases and the V segment lost 5 bases, leaving 6 bases of the junction unmatched. The CDR3 region is CASRPTGPNTEAFF. CDR3 DNA: TGTGCCAGCAGACCGACAGGGCCTAACACTGAAGCTTTCTTT.